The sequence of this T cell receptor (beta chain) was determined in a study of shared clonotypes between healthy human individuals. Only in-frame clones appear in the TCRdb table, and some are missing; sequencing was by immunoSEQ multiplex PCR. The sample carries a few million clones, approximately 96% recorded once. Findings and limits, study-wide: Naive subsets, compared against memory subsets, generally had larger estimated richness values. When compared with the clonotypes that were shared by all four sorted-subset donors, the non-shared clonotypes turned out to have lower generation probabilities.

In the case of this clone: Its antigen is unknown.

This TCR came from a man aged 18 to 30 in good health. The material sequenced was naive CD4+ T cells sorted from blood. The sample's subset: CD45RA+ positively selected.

The CDR3 nucleotides are TGTGCCACCAAATGGGGGTACACTGAAGCTTTCTTT. Translated: CATKWGYTEAFF. The J gene is TRBJ1-1, the V gene TRBV30; D might be TRBD1 (5 bases). The CDR3 loop spans 12 amino acids. The germline V gene has CDR1 GTSNPN and CDR2 SVGIG (reference sequence). V was trimmed by 8 bases and J by 3 bases, leaving 13 bases between them.